These 10 T cell receptor beta chains share one sample of origin, sequenced in a study of T-cell reconstitution after alpha-beta-depleted transplantation in children. Molecular barcoding with unique molecular identifiers was used for the TCRbeta library. TCRdb recomputed calls from the PCR reads with MiXCR, one row per CDR3 protein. Altogether approximately 490,000 distinct CDR3 sequences are present, about 10% being singletons, with the ten largest covering 2% to 2.5%. Material: PBMCs, obtained before TCRalphabeta/CD19-depleted stem cell transplant. Receptors were obtained from a child between 2 and 9 years old with inherited bone marrow failure, due to receive a stem cell transplant.

This clonotype was seen at least ten times. Its ends do not fully match the called genes, so a read error is possible. The chain couples TRBV12-3 or TRBV12-4 to TRBJ2-5; D not resolved. The CDR3 runs 15 residues. The CDR3 nucleotides are TGTGCCAGCAGTTTTAGTATTAGCTACCAGGAGACCCAGTACTTC. As protein: CASSFSISYQETQYF.

About this clonotype: This may be a read error, as it is one base from a much larger clone. This chain joins TRBV4-2 and TRBJ1-2, with D perhaps TRBD1 (5 bases). This CDR3 has 14 residues. V lost 6 bases, J lost 0 bases, and 11 bases lay in between. The germline V gene encodes CDR1 LGHNA and CDR2 YNFKEQ. CDR3 sequence (DNA): TGTGCCAGCAGTTATGCAGGGCCTAACTATGGCTACACCTTC. Its protein product is CASSYAGPNYGYTF.

In this sample, this clonotype turned up many times. The chain carries TRBV5-5 and TRBJ2-2, with D unclear. V lost 4 bases and J 0 bases, leaving 10 bases between the germline ends. Germline-derived CDR1 and CDR2 are SGHKS and YYEKEE (reference sequence). The CDR3 is 15 residues long. Written as DNA, the CDR3 is TGTGCCAGCAGCCCGTGGTCCCCGAACACCGGGGAGCTGTTTTTT. It specifies CASSPWSPNTGELFF.

This clonotype was counted at least ten times. The J gene is TRBJ2-5, the V gene TRBV13; 7 nucleotides line up with TRBD2. With V trimmed by 3 bases and J by 2 bases, 12 bases remained unmatched. The CDR3 has 17 amino acids. Germline V lookup: CDR1 PRHDT, CDR2 FYEKMQ (reference sequence). The chain's CDR3 is CASSFTLAEELQETQYF. The CDR3 bases are TGTGCCAGCAGCTTTACGCTAGCGGAGGAACTTCAAGAGACCCAGTACTTC.

There are many counts of this clonotype. V usage is TRBV5-5 and J usage is TRBJ1-5, with D unresolved. V lost 0 bases, J lost 2 bases, and 6 bases lay in between. CDR1 and CDR2 (germline): SGHKS, YYEKEE (reference sequence). The CDR3 is 14 amino acids. CDR3 region: CASSLGAGNQPQHF. Here the CDR3 DNA reads TGTGCCAGCAGCTTGGGGGCGGGCAATCAGCCCCAGCATTTT.

This clonotype was recorded at least ten times. The chain uses TRBV7-2 and TRBJ2-5; weak D call: TRBD1 (6 bases). The CDR3 length is 14 residues. V was pared by 3 bases and J by 2 bases, with 10 bases between. Germline V gene sequence: CDR1 SGHTA, CDR2 FQGNSA. CDR3 in amino acids: CASSFRTVQETQYF. CDR3 in DNA: TGTGCCAGCAGCTTCAGGACAGTTCAAGAGACCCAGTACTTC.

In this sample, this clonotype turned up many times. The rearrangement links TRBV20-1 to TRBJ2-5, with D possibly matching TRBD2 (7 bases). V lost 3 bases and J lost 3, with 17 bases in between. The CDR3 sequence is 15 residues long. Germline CDR1 reads DFQATT; CDR2 reads SNEGSKA (reference sequence). The CDR3 DNA follows: TGCAGTGCTAGGGGACGGGGGGCAGGGAAAGAGACCCAGTACTTC. Residues: CSARGRGAGKETQYF.

This clonotype was seen a handful of times. The chain has TRBV10-3 and TRBJ2-3, with TRBD2 matching over 7 bases. This CDR3 region has 14 residues. V gave up 6 bases and J gave up 2 bases; unmatched junction bases: 5. Germline V gives CDR1 ENHRY, CDR2 SYGVKD. This CDR3 reads CAIRGRDYTDTQYF. For the CDR3, the DNA is TGTGCCATCAGGGGGAGGGACTACACAGATACGCAGTATTTT.

V and J are TRBV25-1 and TRBJ2-3; unclear D gene. The V and J ends lost 1 base and 0 bases respectively, with 8 bases between them. Germline CDR1 and CDR2: MGHDK and SYGVNS. The CDR3 runs 15 residues. The CDR3 region has the DNA TGTGCCAGCAGTGAATGGGCGGAAAGCACAGATACGCAGTATTTT. Its translation is CASSEWAESTDTQYF.

This clonotype was picked up a small number of times. The chain joins TRBV7-9 to TRBJ2-1; 7 nucleotides match TRBD2. The CDR3 runs to 17 residues. Germline lookup yields CDR1 SEHNR and CDR2 FQNEAQ (reference sequence). The V and J ends lost 5 bases and 0 bases, in that order; junction bases with no gene match: 10. As DNA, the CDR3 is TGTGCCAGCAGCCCCCGACTAGCAGCTTTCTCCTACAATGAGCAGTTCTTC. This gives the protein CASSPRLAAFSYNEQFF.